The present entry profiles one T cell receptor beta chain with its context. What this receptor recognizes is not known. No quality values exist for individual bases; no much larger clone is one base distant. Enrolling through a virtual design, the prospective study's participants ranged in age from roughly 18 to 95 years and lived across some 22 United States geographic areas. In the prospective study, participants were assigned to cohorts based on the clinical history participants reported in a screening survey and a study questionnaire. A participant counted as exposed if, within 2 weeks of entering the study, that participant had been in contact with someone who had a PCR-confirmed or clinician-diagnosed COVID-19 case. Mobile phlebotomists in the prospective study collected whole blood, serum and a nasopharyngeal or oropharyngeal swab from every participant. Additional blood draws and questionnaires over an approximately two-month period could optionally be provided by prospective study participants. Blood samples from the prospective study were shipped frozen or at room temperature prior to DNA extraction.

TCRbeta CDR3 regions were amplified from genomic DNA by means of the immunoSEQ Assay, a bias-controlled multiplex PCR. Regarding the original processing steps: Within the assay, amplification of reference gene primers was used to estimate how many nucleated cells each sample contained. To quantify the absolute abundance of each unique TCRbeta CDR3 rearrangement, sequence reads were collapsed and filtered. For each sample, productive Simpson clonality was calculated as the square root of Simpson's diversity index over productive rearrangements. This is the immuneACCESS table as TCRdb keeps it, with only in-frame sequences that have V and J called. A part of the clones is gone; compared with another copy, unresolved V genes explain less than half, and the rest is unexplained. V, J and clone size reflect that table, while D and trimming were determined from the DNA. The sample table lists 60,000 to 75,000 clones, just over 70% of them with a count of one. Around half of the sample lies in the top ten.

These data belong to a study of blood T cell repertoires in COVID-19 (TCRdb year 2020). In terms of the full investigation: The collaborator samples originated in the United States, Italy and Spain and spanned the acute and convalescent phases of COVID-19. The repertoires were released in a freely available public database intended as a resource for research on the immune response to SARS-CoV-2. Nearly every sample came with metadata listing a de-identified subject ID, COVID-19 status, age in years and sex. HLA class I and class II types, where available, came from metadata supplied by the sample provider rather than from assay-based typing. Deeply sampled blood TCRbeta repertoires from subjects exposed to, actively infected with, or recovered from COVID-19 were included in the dataset. The prospective study material was composed of cDNA or gDNA derived from T cells, B-cell-depleted T cells, or PBMCs. Samples came from the ongoing ImmuneRACE study (first 160 participants) plus 1,254 subjects from 6 global collaborators.

Here is what the overall study found, with its caveats: The amount of clinical and demographic metadata varied by source and participant and was provided uncurated.

The clonotype originates from a woman aged 60-70 years who had been exposed to COVID-19. Sequenced material: PBMCs or T cells enriched from blood (not recorded which).

The CDR3 reads as follows: CASYLRDYGYTF. The nucleotides read TGTGCCAGCTATCTCAGGGACTATGGCTACACCTTC. The rearrangement combines TRBV27 with TRBJ1-2, with a weak D call of TRBD1 (5 bases match). V loses 8 bases, J loses 3 bases, and the germline ends lie 10 bases apart. From its cysteine to its phenylalanine, the CDR3 spans 12 amino acids. Only the CDR3 portion is preserved as DNA: 36 bases, with reading frame beginning at the first base. In the germline V gene (reference sequence), CDR1 corresponds to MNHEY and CDR2 to SMNVEV.